The 21 T cell receptor beta chains below come from one sample, sequenced in a study of neurological immune-mediated disorders. TCRdb passed the 5' RACE reads through MiXCR, listing each CDR3 protein once. The sample contains about 65,000 distinct CDR3 sequences, 4.1% of which appear only once. The sequencing input was PBMCs. The receptors come from a man aged 50-59 years with multiple sclerosis.

This clonotype was detected only a few times. A much larger clone is a single base away; this may be a read error. V is TRBV3-1 and J is TRBJ1-2; unclear D gene. CDR1 is LGHDT, CDR2 YNNKEL, per germline (reference sequence). The V end was cut by 1 base, the J end by 8 bases, with 11 bases between. The CDR3 contains 13 residues. CDR3 nucleotides: TGTGCCAGCAGCCAAGTTACCTGGGCGGGCTACACCTTC. This codes for CASSQVTWAGYTF.

There are many counts of this clonotype. The chain combines TRBV7-9 with TRBJ2-1, with D uncertain. The CDR3 totals 12 residues. CDR1 and CDR2 (germline): SEHNR, FQNEAQ (reference sequence). V lost 1 base and J 7 bases, leaving 5 bases between the germline ends. The CDR3 sequence: CASSLVGNEQFF. CDR3 coding DNA: TGTGCCAGCAGCTTAGTTGGTAATGAGCAGTTCTTC.

This clonotype was detected many times. V usage is TRBV7-2 and J usage is TRBJ2-1, with D perhaps matching TRBD2 (7 bases). This CDR3 has 15 residues. V was cut by 2 bases and J by 5 bases, with 13 bases left in between. CDR1 is SGHTA and CDR2 is FQGNSA in the germline V gene. The CDR3 sequence is CASSLSGGRHNEQFF. CDR3 DNA: TGTGCCAGCAGCTTATCCGGGGGGCGTCACAATGAGCAGTTCTTC. Drawing the rest from reference TRBV7-2 and TRBJ2-1, the complete variable domain is GAGVSQSPSNKVTEKGKDVELRCDPISGHTALYWYRQSLGQGLEFLIYFQGNSAPDKSGLPSDRFSAERTGGSVSTLTIQRTQQEDSAVYLCASSLSGGRHNEQFFGPGTRLTVL.

In its sample, this clonotype was seen a few times. A much larger clone is a single base away; this may be a read error. The J gene is TRBJ2-3, the V gene TRBV20-1; tentatively, D is TRBD2 (6 bases). The germline gives CDR1 DFQATT, CDR2 SNEGSKA (reference sequence). The CDR3 is 14 amino acids. V was pared by 7 bases and J by 3 bases, with 17 bases between. In DNA form, the CDR3 reads TGCAGTGGCAAAGCGGGCGTAACGACAGATACGCAGTATTTT. As protein: CSGKAGVTTDTQYF.

The table lists this clonotype with many counts. The chain employs TRBV7-2 and TRBJ2-7; 8 nucleotides match TRBD1. Germline values: CDR1 SGHTA, CDR2 FQGNSA. CDR3 length: 14 residues. Losses at the gene ends were 2 bases for V and 3 bases for J; bases not matched to a gene: 3. CDR3 residues: CASSLSGGNYEQYF. The CDR3 nucleotides read TGTGCCAGCAGCTTATCAGGGGGCAACTACGAGCAGTACTTC.

This clonotype has a count of ten or more. The V and J genes are TRBV7-9 and TRBJ2-7, with 9 bases aligning to TRBD1. The V and J ends lost 4 bases and 3 bases, in that order; junction bases with no gene match: 1. CDR3 length: 13 residues. The germline V gene has CDR1 SEHNR and CDR2 FQNEAQ (reference sequence). The CDR3 loop reads CASSSTGGYEQYF. CDR3 DNA: TGTGCCAGCAGCTCGACAGGGGGCTACGAGCAGTACTTC.

This clonotype was found many times. The chain carries TRBV14 and TRBJ1-2; TRBD1 might be the D (6 bases). The length of the CDR3 is 16 residues. V gave up 4 bases and J gave up 0 bases, with 15 bases separating them. The germline V gene has CDR1 SGHDN and CDR2 FVKESK. This chain's CDR3 is CASSPYPRGANYGYTF. CDR3 DNA sequence: TGTGCCAGCAGCCCATACCCCAGGGGAGCTAACTATGGCTACACCTTC.

On this clonotype: Being one base from a much bigger clone, this may be a read error. This chain joins TRBV9 and TRBJ2-2, with unresolved D. The germline V gene has CDR1 SGDLS and CDR2 YYNGEE. The CDR3 runs 13 residues. CDR3 nucleotides: TGTGTCAGCAGCGACCGGAACACCGGGGAGCTGTTTTTT. Its translation: CVSSDRNTGELFF.

The sample holds many counts of this clonotype. The chain links TRBV10-3 to TRBJ1-6, with D tentatively TRBD1 (5 bases). The CDR3 consists of 15 residues. Between the trimmed V and J ends, which lost 4 bases and 9 bases, there was a span of 16 bases. CDR1 and CDR2 from the germline V gene are ENHRY and SYGVKD. The CDR3 DNA reads TGTGCCATCAGTGCGACCGGGACTTCGGCTTCACCCCTCCACTTT. Amino acids: CAISATGTSASPLHF.

This clonotype was seen ten or more times. The rearrangement links TRBV5-6 to TRBJ2-5; 7 nucleotides line up with TRBD1. This CDR3 has 15 amino acids. The germline CDR1 and CDR2 sequences are SGHDT and YYEEEE. Germline trimming cut 2 bases from V and 0 bases from J; bases unmatched to any gene: 4. CDR3: CASSFGTAYQETQYF. The CDR3 nucleotides read TGTGCCAGCAGCTTCGGGACAGCTTACCAAGAGACCCAGTACTTC.

Ten or more counts support this clonotype. The chain links TRBV12-3 or TRBV12-4 to TRBJ2-7; possible D gene TRBD1, 5 bases. V was shortened by 3 bases and J by 2 bases, with 11 bases between the two germline ends. There are 14 residues in the CDR3. The CDR3 sequence: CASSFQGPTYEQYF. The CDR3 DNA is TGTGCCAGCAGTTTTCAGGGCCCCACCTACGAGCAGTACTTC.

This clonotype was counted ten times or more. This CDR3 reads CASTQGRHGYTF. The CDR3 nucleotides read TGTGCCAGCACCCAGGGTCGGCATGGCTACACCTTC. The chain carries TRBV7-9 and TRBJ1-2, with D possibly matching TRBD1 (5 bases). Per germline, CDR1 SEHNR and CDR2 FQNEAQ (reference sequence). Trimming took 7 bases from V and 6 from J, leaving 12 bases between them. This CDR3 comprises 12 residues.

The sample holds many counts of this clonotype. The rearrangement joins TRBV21-1 to TRBJ1-2; TRBD1 is the table's D call, not checked against the DNA. TRBV21-1 is a pseudogene. This CDR3 comprises 14 residues. CDR3 protein: CASSKANRGLRYTF. The DNA for the CDR3 is TGTGCCAGCAGCAAAGCCAACAGGGGGCTTCGCTACACCTTC.

Many counts were recorded for this clonotype. This rearrangement joins TRBV20-1 to TRBJ1-4; 9 positions match TRBD1. This CDR3 region has 15 residues. Unmatched junction bases numbered 9, after V lost 2 bases and J lost 8 bases. Germline values: CDR1 DFQATT, CDR2 SNEGSKA (reference sequence). This CDR3 is CSARWSGTGQEKLFF. Here the CDR3 DNA reads TGCAGTGCTAGATGGTCCGGGACAGGGCAAGAAAAACTGTTTTTT.

This clonotype occurred many times. The J gene is TRBJ1-1, the V gene TRBV19, with 9 bases that match TRBD1. V lost 7 bases and J lost 4; bases outside the gene matches: 4. Germline CDR1 and CDR2: LNHDA and SQIVND (reference sequence). The length of the CDR3 is 13 residues. The CDR3 DNA reads as TGTGCCAGTACCGTACAGGGGGCCACTGAAGCTTTCTTT. Residues: CASTVQGATEAFF.

This clonotype was picked up a small number of times. The chain carries TRBV5-1 and TRBJ1-5; D is possibly TRBD1 (6 bases). V lost 7 bases to trimming and J lost 1 base, with 15 bases between them. The V gene's germline CDR1 is SGHRS and CDR2 YFSETQ. The CDR3 is 15 amino acids. The CDR3 nucleotides read TGCGCCAGCCGTTCAGGGGAGTCGAGCAATCAGCCCCAGCATTTT. This translates into CASRSGESSNQPQHF.

This clonotype appeared many times. The chain recombines TRBV7-9 with TRBJ2-3; TRBD2 might be the D (5 bases). V lost 5 bases and J 5 bases, leaving 14 bases between the germline ends. Looked up from germline, CDR1 is SEHNR and CDR2 is FQNEAQ (reference sequence). There are 14 residues in the CDR3. The CDR3 DNA sequence: TGTGCCAGCAGCCCGTTAGGAGGAAAAGATACGCAGTATTTT. Translation: CASSPLGGKDTQYF.

There are many counts of this clonotype. This chain uses TRBV7-2 with TRBJ2-4; the D is unclear. In germline, CDR1 is SGHTA, CDR2 FQGNSA. CDR3 size: 14 residues. Between the trimmed V and J ends, which lost 2 bases and 7 bases, there was a span of 12 bases. CDR3 sequence reads: CASSLPPTRNIQYF. CDR3 in DNA: TGTGCCAGCAGCTTACCCCCAACAAGGAACATTCAGTACTTC.

At least ten counts were recorded for this clonotype. The CDR3 is CASSYVTGRDTEAFF. The CDR3 bases are TGTGCCAGCAGTTACGTAACAGGGAGGGATACTGAAGCTTTCTTT. This chain joins TRBV6-2 or TRBV6-3 and TRBJ1-1, with D perhaps matching TRBD1 (6 bases). The CDR3 totals 15 residues. CDR1 and CDR2 from the germline V gene are MNHEY and SVGEGT. Between the trimmed V and J ends, which lost 2 bases and 5 bases, there was a span of 15 bases.

Ten or more counts support this clonotype. The CDR3 is CASRPQSSGANVLTF. The CDR3 DNA follows: TGTGCCAGCAGGCCACAGAGCTCTGGGGCCAACGTCCTGACTTTC. V usage is TRBV7-2 and J usage is TRBJ2-6; the D is unclear. Trimming left V 6 bases short and J 0 bases short, with 9 bases between. Germline CDR1 reads SGHTA; CDR2 reads FQGNSA. This CDR3 comprises 15 residues.

This clonotype was detected many times. The V call is TRBV6-1, the J call TRBJ2-6; the D is unclear. Germline-derived CDR1 and CDR2 are MNHNS and SASEGT. The length of the CDR3 is 15 residues. V was pared by 3 bases and J by 0 bases, with 6 bases between. DNA of the CDR3: TGTGCCAGCAGTGACGACGGCTCTGGGGCCAACGTCCTGACTTTC. The encoded protein is CASSDDGSGANVLTF.